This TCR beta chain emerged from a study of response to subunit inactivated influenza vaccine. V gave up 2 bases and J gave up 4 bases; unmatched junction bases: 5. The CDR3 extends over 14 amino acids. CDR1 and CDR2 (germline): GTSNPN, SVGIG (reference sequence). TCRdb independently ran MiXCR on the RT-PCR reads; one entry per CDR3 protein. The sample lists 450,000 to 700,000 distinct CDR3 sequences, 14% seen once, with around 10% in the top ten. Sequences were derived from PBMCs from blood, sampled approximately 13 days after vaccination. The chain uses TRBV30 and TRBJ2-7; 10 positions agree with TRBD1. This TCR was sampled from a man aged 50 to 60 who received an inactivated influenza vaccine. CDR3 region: CAWSRDRGGYEQYF. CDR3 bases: TGTGCCTGGAGTAGGGACAGGGGAGGGTACGAGCAGTACTTC.